Listed here is a single T cell receptor (beta chain). With 3 bases clipped from V and 2 bases from J, the junction kept 13 bases outside the gene matches. The length of the CDR3 is 17 residues. Germline CDR1 is LNHDA and CDR2 is SQIVND (reference sequence). Clones were read by immunoSEQ multiplex PCR, and TCRdb kept only the in-frame ones, dropping some. The repertoire consists of roughly 200,000 clones, with more than 80% occurring once and the leading ten covering approximately 4%. The data belong to a study of T cell responses to AZD1222 COVID-19 vaccine. This chain connects TRBV19 to TRBJ2-7; 7 bases line up with TRBD2. Here the sequenced sample was peripheral blood, taken 28 days after the second dose of the MenACWY control vaccine. The source of this sequence is an adult who received the MenACWY meningococcal vaccine as a control. CDR3 sequence (DNA): TGTGCCAGTAGTATCGGCCTAAGCGGGAACCTCCCCTACGAGCAGTACTTC. Its translation: CASSIGLSGNLPYEQYF.